This T cell receptor beta chain stems from a study of identical twins. Only healthy Caucasians were enrolled as donors. General study results and limits: When twins shared out-of-frame alpha sequences, those sequences had excess low generation probability. Abundant beta clonotypes from cord blood had fewer insertions, unlike memory repertoires, which showed none.

In its sample, this clonotype was seen a few times. Its target is unknown. From the 5' RACE reads, TCRdb called clonotypes with MiXCR, one entry per CDR3 protein. The sample consists of just under 550,000 distinct CDR3 sequences, 12% to 15% of them appearing once. Trimming took 0 bases from V and 4 from J, leaving 14 bases between them. The germline CDR1 and CDR2 sequences are SGHRS and YFSETQ. The CDR3 consists of 16 residues. The same data also went into a second study, on yellow fever vaccine responses in identical twins. From that study: Among the twins, the vaccine T cell response reportedly seemed partly convergent and partly personalized.

The source material was CD4+ T cells sorted from blood. The clonotype was recovered from a woman in her late teens or twenties in good health. The chain uses TRBV5-1 and TRBJ2-1, with no clear D. The CDR3, as DNA: TGCGCCAGCAGCTTGGCCGGGCAGATCGGGTACAATGAGCAGTTCTTC. It encodes CASSLAGQIGYNEQFF. Based on the CDR3 plus reference TRBV5-1 and TRBJ2-1, the full variable domain is KAGVTQTPRYLIKTRGQQVTLSCSPISGHRSVSWYQQTPGQGLQFLFEYFSETQRNKGNFPGRFSGRQFSNSRSEMNVSTLELGDSALYLCASSLAGQIGYNEQFFGPGTRLTVL.